The source of this TCR beta chain is a study of T-cell reconstitution after alpha-beta-depleted transplantation in children. Unique molecular identifiers featured in how the TCRbeta library was prepared. TCRdb reprocessed the PCR reads with MiXCR, giving one entry per CDR3 protein. Of some 200,000 distinct CDR3 sequences detected, about 9.2% appear once; the ten largest clones hold over 5%. This clonotype has only a few counts. Germline loops: CDR1 SGHRS, CDR2 YFSETQ. V was shortened by 4 bases and J by 7 bases, with 18 bases between the two germline ends. The CDR3 covers 15 residues. This specimen was PBMCs from the stem cell graft donor, taken from the stem cell graft. The chain is built from TRBV5-1 and TRBJ1-3, with D maybe TRBD1 (5 bases). This TCR came from a human donor who donated a stem cell graft to a child with acute lymphoblastic leukemia. Here the CDR3 DNA reads TGCGCCAGCAGCCCCCCTTTGGACAACTCGAACACCATATATTTT. It specifies CASSPPLDNSNTIYF.